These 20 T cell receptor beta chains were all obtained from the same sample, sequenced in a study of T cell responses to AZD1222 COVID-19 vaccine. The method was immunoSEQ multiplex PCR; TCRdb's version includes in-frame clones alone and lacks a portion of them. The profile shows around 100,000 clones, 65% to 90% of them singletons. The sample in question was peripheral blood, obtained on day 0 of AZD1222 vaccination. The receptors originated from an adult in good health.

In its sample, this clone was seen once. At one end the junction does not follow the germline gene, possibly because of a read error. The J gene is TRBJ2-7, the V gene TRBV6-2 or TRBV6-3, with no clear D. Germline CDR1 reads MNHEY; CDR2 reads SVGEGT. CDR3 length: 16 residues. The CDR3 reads CASSYSTNSNNYEQYF. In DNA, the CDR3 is TGTGCCAGCAGCTACTCAACTAATAGCAACAACTACGAGCAGTACTTC.

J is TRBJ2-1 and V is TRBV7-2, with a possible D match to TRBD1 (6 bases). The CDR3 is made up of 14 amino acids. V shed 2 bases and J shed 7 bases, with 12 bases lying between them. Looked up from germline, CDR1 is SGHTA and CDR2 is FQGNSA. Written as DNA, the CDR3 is TGTGCCAGCAGCTTACCGAACAGGGTAAATGAGCAGTTCTTC. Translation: CASSLPNRVNEQFF. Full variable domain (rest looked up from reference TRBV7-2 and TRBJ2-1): GAGVSQSPSNKVTEKGKDVELRCDPISGHTALYWYRQSLGQGLEFLIYFQGNSAPDKSGLPSDRFSAERTGGSVSTLTIQRTQQEDSAVYLCASSLPNRVNEQFFGPGTRLTVL.

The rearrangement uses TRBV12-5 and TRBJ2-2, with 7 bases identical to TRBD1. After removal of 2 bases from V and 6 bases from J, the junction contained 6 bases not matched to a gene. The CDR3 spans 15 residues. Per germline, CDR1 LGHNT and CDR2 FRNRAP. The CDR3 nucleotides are TGTGCTAGTGGTTTGCCCTCAACAGGGGCCGGGGAGCTGTTTTTT. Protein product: CASGLPSTGAGELFF.

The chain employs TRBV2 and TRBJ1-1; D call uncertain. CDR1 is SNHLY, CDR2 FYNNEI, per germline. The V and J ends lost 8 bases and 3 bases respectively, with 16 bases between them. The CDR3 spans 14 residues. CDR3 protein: CASSRGFGDTEAFF. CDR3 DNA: TGTGCCAGCTCACGTGGCTTCGGGGACACTGAAGCTTTCTTT.

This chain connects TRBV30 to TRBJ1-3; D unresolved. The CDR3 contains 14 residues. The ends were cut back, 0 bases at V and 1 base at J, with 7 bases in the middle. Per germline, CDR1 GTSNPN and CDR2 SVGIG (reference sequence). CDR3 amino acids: CAWSVGFSGNTIYF. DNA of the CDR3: TGTGCCTGGAGTGTAGGATTTTCTGGAAACACCATATATTTT.

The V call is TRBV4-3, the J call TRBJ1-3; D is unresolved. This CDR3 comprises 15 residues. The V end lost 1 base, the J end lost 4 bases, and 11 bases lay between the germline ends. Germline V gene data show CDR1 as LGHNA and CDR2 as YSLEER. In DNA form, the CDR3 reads TGCGCCAGCAGCCAAGTTTCGACGCCCGGAAACACCATATATTTT. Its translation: CASSQVSTPGNTIYF.

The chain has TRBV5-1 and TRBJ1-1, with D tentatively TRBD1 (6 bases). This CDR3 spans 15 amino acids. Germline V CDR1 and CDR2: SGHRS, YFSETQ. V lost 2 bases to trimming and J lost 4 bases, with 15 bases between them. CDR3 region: CASSFQSGAATEAFF. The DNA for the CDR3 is TGCGCCAGCAGCTTTCAATCGGGGGCTGCCACTGAAGCTTTCTTT. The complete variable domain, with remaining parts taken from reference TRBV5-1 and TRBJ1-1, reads KAGVTQTPRYLIKTRGQQVTLSCSPISGHRSVSWYQQTPGQGLQFLFEYFSETQRNKGNFPGRFSGRQFSNSRSEMNVSTLELGDSALYLCASSFQSGAATEAFFGQGTRLTVV.

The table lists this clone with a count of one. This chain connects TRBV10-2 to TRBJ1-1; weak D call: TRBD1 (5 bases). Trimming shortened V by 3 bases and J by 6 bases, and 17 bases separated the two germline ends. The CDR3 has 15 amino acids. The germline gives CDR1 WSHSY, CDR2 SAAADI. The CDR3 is CASSDPGHFSSEAFF. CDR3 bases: TGCGCCAGCAGTGACCCCGGACACTTTAGTTCTGAAGCTTTCTTT.

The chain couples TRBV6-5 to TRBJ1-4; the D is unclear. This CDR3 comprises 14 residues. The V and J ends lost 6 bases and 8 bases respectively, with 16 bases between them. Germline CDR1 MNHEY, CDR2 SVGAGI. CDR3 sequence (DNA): TGTGCCAGCAGGCCGGGATTCAGGAGCGAAAAACTGTTTTTT. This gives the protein CASRPGFRSEKLFF.

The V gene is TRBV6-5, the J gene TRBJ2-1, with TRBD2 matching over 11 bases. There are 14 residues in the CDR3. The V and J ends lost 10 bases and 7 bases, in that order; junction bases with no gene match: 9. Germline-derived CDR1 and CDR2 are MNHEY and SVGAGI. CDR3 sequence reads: CATFTSGRGNEQFF. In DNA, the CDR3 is TGTGCCACCTTTACTAGCGGGAGAGGAAATGAGCAGTTCTTC.

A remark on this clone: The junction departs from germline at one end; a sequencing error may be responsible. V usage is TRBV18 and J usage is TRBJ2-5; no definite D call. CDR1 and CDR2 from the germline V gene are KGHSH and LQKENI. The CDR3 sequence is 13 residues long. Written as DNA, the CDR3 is TGTACCAGCTCACCATTGCTACAAGAGACCCAGTACTTC. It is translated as CTSSPLLQETQYF.

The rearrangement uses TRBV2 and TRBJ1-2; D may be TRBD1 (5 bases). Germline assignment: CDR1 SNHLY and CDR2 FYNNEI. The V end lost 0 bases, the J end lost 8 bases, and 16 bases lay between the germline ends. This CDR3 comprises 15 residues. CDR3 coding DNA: TGTGCCAGCAGTGAAGCGCGGTGGGACCTAGGGGGCTACACCTTC. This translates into CASSEARWDLGGYTF.

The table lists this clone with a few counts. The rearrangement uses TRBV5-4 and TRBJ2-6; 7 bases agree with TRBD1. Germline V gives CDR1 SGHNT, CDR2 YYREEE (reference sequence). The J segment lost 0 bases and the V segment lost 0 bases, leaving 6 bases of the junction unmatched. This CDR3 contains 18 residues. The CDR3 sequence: CASSLGGTVRSGANVLTF. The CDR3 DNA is TGTGCCAGCAGCTTGGGTGGGACAGTGCGCTCTGGGGCCAACGTCCTGACTTTC.

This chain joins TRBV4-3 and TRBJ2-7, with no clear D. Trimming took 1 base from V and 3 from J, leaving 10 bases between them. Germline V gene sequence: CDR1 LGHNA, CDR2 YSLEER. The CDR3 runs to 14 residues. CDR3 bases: TGCGCCAGCAGCCAAGGAGTGAATGACTACGAGCAGTACTTC. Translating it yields CASSQGVNDYEQYF.

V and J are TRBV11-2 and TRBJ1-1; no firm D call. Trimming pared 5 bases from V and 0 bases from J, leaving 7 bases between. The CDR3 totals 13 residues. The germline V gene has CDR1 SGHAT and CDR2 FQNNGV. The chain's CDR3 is CASSLPLNTEAFF. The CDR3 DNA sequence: TGTGCCAGCAGCCTCCCTTTGAACACTGAAGCTTTCTTT.

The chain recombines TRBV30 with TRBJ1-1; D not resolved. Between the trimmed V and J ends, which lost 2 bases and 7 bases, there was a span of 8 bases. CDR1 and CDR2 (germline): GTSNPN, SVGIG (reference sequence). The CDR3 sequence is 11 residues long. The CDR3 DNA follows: TGTGCCTGGAGTCTAGTAAATGAAGCTTTCTTT. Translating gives CAWSLVNEAFF.

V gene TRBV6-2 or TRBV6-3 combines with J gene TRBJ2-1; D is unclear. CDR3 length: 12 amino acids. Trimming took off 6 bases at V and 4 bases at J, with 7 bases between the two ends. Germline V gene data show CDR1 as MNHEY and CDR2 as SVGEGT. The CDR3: CASSPTYNEQFF. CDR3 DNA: TGTGCCAGCAGCCCTACGTACAATGAGCAGTTCTTC.

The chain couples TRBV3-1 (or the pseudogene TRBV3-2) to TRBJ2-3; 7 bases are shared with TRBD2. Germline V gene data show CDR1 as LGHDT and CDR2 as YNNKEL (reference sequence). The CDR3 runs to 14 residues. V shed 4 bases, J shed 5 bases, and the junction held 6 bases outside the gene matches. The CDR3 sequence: CASSPGGRVDTQYF. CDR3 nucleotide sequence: TGTGCCAGCAGCCCGGGGGGTAGGGTAGATACGCAGTATTTT.

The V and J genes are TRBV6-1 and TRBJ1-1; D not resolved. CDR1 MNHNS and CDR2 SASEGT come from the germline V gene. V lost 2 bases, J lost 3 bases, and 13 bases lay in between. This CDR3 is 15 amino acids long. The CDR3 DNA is TGTGCCAGCAGTGAATTCAGTGGTCGGTACACTGAAGCTTTCTTT. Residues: CASSEFSGRYTEAFF.

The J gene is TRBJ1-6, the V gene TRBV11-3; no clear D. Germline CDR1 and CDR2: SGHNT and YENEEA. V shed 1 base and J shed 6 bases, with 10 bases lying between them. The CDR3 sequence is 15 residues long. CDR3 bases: TGTGCCAGCAGCTTAGCCCCGGTCGGTAATTCACCCCTCCACTTT. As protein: CASSLAPVGNSPLHF.